The clone carrying this T cell receptor beta chain was recorded at least ten times. These data come from a study of human T cells and chemical hapten exposure. As for time point: healthy volunteer bleed at 6 weeks. Whole blood that had not been fractionated was the source of extracted total RNA. From germline, CDR1 is LGHNA and CDR2 YNFKEQ. The V gene lost 1 base and the J gene lost 2 bases, with 8 bases spanning the gap. The CDR3 sequence is 14 residues long. MiXCR was run by TCRdb on the RACE reads, yielding one entry per CDR3 protein. The sample includes 50,000 to 70,000 distinct CDR3 sequences, roughly 6.6% seen only once; the top ten take 3% to 4%.

This chain links TRBV4-2 with TRBJ1-1, with D possibly matching TRBD1 (6 bases). Sequenced: whole blood. The receptor comes from a female donor in good health. Some clones in this sample may be carry-over from other donors' samples. In nucleotides, the CDR3 is TGTGCCAGCAGCCAAGTAGGGGGAAACACTGAAGCTTTCTTT. Encoded protein: CASSQVGGNTEAFF.